This note documents a single T cell receptor (beta chain) sequence. Its antigen is unknown. The CDR3 has 14 amino acids. The V end lost 2 bases, the J end lost 1 base, and 9 bases lay between the germline ends. The V gene's germline CDR1 is SGHTA and CDR2 FQGTGA. Vbeta (60) and Jbeta (13) primers were used in the PCR. The assay was immunoSEQ multiplex PCR, and TCRdb's table has in-frame clones only and misses some. The sample carries over 80,000 clones, approximately 75% recorded once. The sample comes from a study of cytomegalovirus exposure and HLA in healthy donors. Findings and limits, study-wide: In a later analysis, most CMV-associated TCR beta chains appeared HLA-restricted. Accurate prediction of most subjects' HLA-A and HLA-B alleles from TCR beta sequences was reported.

V is TRBV7-3 and J is TRBJ2-7, with D perhaps TRBD2 (5 bases). The clonotype comes from a female donor in good health and CMV-seropositive. Source material: PBMCs. CDR3 bases: TGTGCCAGCAGCTTATATTCGGGGTCCTACGAGCAGTACTTC. This encodes CASSLYSGSYEQYF.